This TCR beta chain was captured in a study of T cell responses to AZD1222 COVID-19 vaccine. Study findings and constraints: Nearly half of spike-specific TCRs reportedly target unmutated variant regions. The study found vaccine-associated CD4 TCRs spanning spike, dominant at 160-218 and 743-854.

The CDR3 covers 15 residues. Germline CDR1 and CDR2: SGHNT and YYREEE (reference sequence). Between the trimmed V and J ends, which lost 5 bases and 0 bases, there was a span of 11 bases. Repertoires were generated with immunoSEQ multiplex PCR, while TCRdb's copy carries only in-frame clones and drops some. The repertoire consists of roughly 150,000 clones, with around 93% occurring once and the leading ten covering 2.5% to 4%. Note on this clone: Its target is not known.

Sample: peripheral blood, taken 28 days after the second AZD1222 dose. This chain connects TRBV5-4 to TRBJ1-4; D gene unclear. This receptor was taken from an adult who received the AZD1222 COVID-19 vaccine. In nucleotides, the CDR3 is TGTGCCAGCAGAAATGCAGGTGCAACTAATGAAAAACTGTTTTTT. Its protein product is CASRNAGATNEKLFF.